Listed here are 9 T cell receptor beta chains from one sample, sequenced in a study of long-term antiretroviral therapy in people with HIV. Runs used v3.0 of the immunoSEQ assay and were done at survey level. Assay: immunoSEQ multiplex PCR; the TCRdb copy retains only in-frame clones and omits some. This table holds 9,500 or so clones, about four fifths found once. The material sequenced was unsorted PBMCs, taken 1.8 years before starting antiretroviral therapy. The receptors here all came from a man in his forties with HIV.

The V gene is TRBV2, the J gene TRBJ2-7; D possibly corresponds to TRBD1 (5 bases). The CDR3 loop spans 13 amino acids. V gave up 0 bases and J gave up 4 bases, with 7 bases separating them. Germline V lookup: CDR1 SNHLY, CDR2 FYNNEI. The chain's CDR3 is CASSEAQGYEQYF. DNA for the CDR3: TGTGCCAGCAGTGAAGCGCAGGGATACGAGCAGTACTTC.

This chain uses TRBV5-6 with TRBJ2-2, with unresolved D. V was pared by 3 bases and J by 0 bases, with 0 bases between. This CDR3 spans 12 amino acids. The germline CDR1 and CDR2 sequences are SGHDT and YYEEEE. The CDR3 spells CASSSNTGELFF. The CDR3 nucleotides read TGTGCCAGCAGCTCGAACACCGGGGAGCTGTTTTTT.

The chain uses TRBV7-2 and TRBJ1-4; no firm D call. Germline CDR1 SGHTA, CDR2 FQGNSA. With 2 bases removed from V and 0 bases from J, the gap between germline ends came to 4 bases. CDR3 length: 14 residues. CDR3 residues: CASSLTSTNEKLFF. The CDR3 DNA reads TGTGCCAGCAGCTTAACCTCAACTAATGAAAAACTGTTTTTT. The full variable domain, rest sourced from reference TRBV7-2 and TRBJ1-4, is GAGVSQSPSNKVTEKGKDVELRCDPISGHTALYWYRQSLGQGLEFLIYFQGNSAPDKSGLPSDRFSAERTGGSVSTLTIQRTQQEDSAVYLCASSLTSTNEKLFFGSGTQLSVL.

The CDR3 bases are TGCGCCAGCACCGAGTGGGGGTTTAACACCGGGGAGCTGTTTTTT. Translation gives CASTEWGFNTGELFF. This chain links TRBV10-2 with TRBJ2-2; D may be TRBD1 or TRBD2 (5 bases each). The CDR3 extends over 15 amino acids. Germline V gene data show CDR1 as WSHSY and CDR2 as SAAADI. Trimming removed 7 bases from V and 2 bases from J, with 14 bases in between.

This chain links TRBV5-1 with TRBJ2-3; unclear D gene. Germline V gene sequence: CDR1 SGHRS, CDR2 YFSETQ. The V and J ends lost 0 bases and 1 base respectively, with 3 bases between them. The length of the CDR3 is 13 residues. CDR3: CASSLERTDTQYF. The CDR3 nucleotides read TGCGCCAGCAGCTTGGAGCGCACAGATACGCAGTATTTT.

In nucleotides, the CDR3 is TGTGCCAGCAGGGACACACCAGTTAGCAATCAGCCCCAGCATTTT. The encoded protein is CASRDTPVSNQPQHF. The genes are TRBV6-1 and TRBJ1-5; D possibly corresponds to TRBD1 (5 bases). Trimming took 6 bases from V and 0 from J, leaving 12 bases between them. This CDR3 comprises 15 residues. Germline lookup yields CDR1 MNHNS and CDR2 SASEGT.

This clone was counted between two and nine times. The chain joins TRBV5-4 to TRBJ1-1, with 10 bases identical to TRBD1. The CDR3 extends over 15 amino acids. V was pared by 6 bases and J by 4 bases, with 9 bases of the junction left unmatched. Germline V CDR1 and CDR2: SGHNT, YYREEE (reference sequence). As DNA, the CDR3 is TGTGCCAGCATAGCGGGGACAGGGGTGACCACTGAAGCTTTCTTT. It codes for CASIAGTGVTTEAFF.

As concerns this clone: Relative to the germline gene, one junction end is altered; a read error may explain this. This chain links TRBV5-3 with TRBJ1-1, with D possibly TRBD1 on 6 matching bases. TRBV5-3 is designated an ORF whose function remains uncertain. CDR3 size: 15 residues. DNA for the CDR3: TGTGCCAGCAGCTTAGCGGGGGCAACAGCCCTGGGAGCTTTCTTT. It is translated as CASSLAGATALGAFF.

This clone was detected only a few times. CDR3 sequence: CASSLSVGTANTEAFF. CDR3 DNA sequence: TGTGCCAGCAGTTTATCGGTCGGGACAGCGAACACTGAAGCTTTCTTT. The genes are TRBV27 and TRBJ1-1; 7 bases line up with TRBD1. CDR3 size: 16 residues. V shed 0 bases, J shed 1 base, and the junction held 5 bases outside the gene matches. CDR1 is MNHEY and CDR2 is SMNVEV in the germline V gene (reference sequence).